A selection of T cell receptor beta chains follows, all from one sample in a study of blood T cell repertoires in COVID-19. Produced via immunoSEQ multiplex PCR; TCRdb's table is partial and in-frame only. Altogether about 170,000 clones are present, around 85% being singletons, with the ten largest covering about 3%. What was sequenced was peripheral blood. The receptors shown here come from a human donor with acute or convalescent COVID-19. The donor label of this sample is uncertain. CDR3s include the opening cysteine and the closing phenylalanine or tryptophan. D genes are given only for firm matches. Clone size is shown for a subset of rows, as once, few, many or a class of expanded clone.

TRBD1,TRBV7-2,TRBJ2-2,-,CASSLAGVTGGTGELFF,TGTGCCAGCAGCTTAGCCGGCGTGACAGGGGGCACCGGGGAGCTGTTTTTT
-,TRBV19,TRBJ2-2,-,CASSTRVNTGELFF,TGTGCCAGTAGTACCAGGGTGAACACCGGGGAGCTGTTTTTT
TRBD2,TRBV6-8,TRBJ2-3,-,CARGELAGITDTQYF,TGTGCCAGGGGGGAACTAGCGGGGATCACAGATACGCAGTATTTT
-,TRBV10-2,TRBJ1-6,-,CASSFASGDSPLHF,TGCGCCAGCAGTTTTGCATCCGGGGATTCACCCCTCCACTTT
-,TRBV28,TRBJ2-7,-,CASSPGRGDEQYF,TGTGCCAGCAGCCCTGGGAGGGGGGACGAGCAGTACTTC
TRBD2,TRBV19,TRBJ2-2,-,CASRGSGINTGELFF,TGTGCCAGTAGGGGGAGCGGGATTAACACCGGGGAGCTGTTTTTT
-,TRBV5-4,TRBJ2-3,-,CASSLGGRTDTQYF,TGTGCCAGCAGCTTGGGGGGGCGCACAGATACGCAGTATTTT
TRBD2,TRBV5-1,TRBJ2-3,-,CASSLPSGTTDTQYF,TGCGCCAGCAGCTTGCCTAGCGGGACCACAGATACGCAGTATTTT
-,TRBV5-1,TRBJ2-2,-,CASSLVTVGTGELFF,TGCGCCAGCAGCTTGGTGACAGTTGGAACCGGGGAGCTGTTTTTT
-,TRBV29-1,TRBJ1-2,-,CSVQENGYTF,TGCAGCGTACAGGAAAATGGCTACACCTTC
TRBD1,TRBV29-1,TRBJ1-2,-,CSVVDRERDGYTF,TGCAGCGTAGTAGACAGGGAACGGGATGGCTACACCTTC
-,TRBV5-6,TRBJ2-1,-,CASSVGSSYNEQFF,TGTGCCAGCAGTGTGGGGAGCTCCTACAATGAGCAGTTCTTC
TRBD1,TRBV11-2,TRBJ2-1,-,CASGGRGDRAYNEQFF,TGTGCCAGCGGCGGAAGGGGGGACAGGGCCTACAATGAGCAGTTCTTC
-,TRBV5-1,TRBJ1-3,-,CASSLEGHSGNTIYF,TGCGCCAGCAGCTTGGAGGGGCACTCTGGAAACACCATATATTTT
TRBD1,TRBV5-1,TRBJ2-4,-,CASSPGTGGLAKNIQYF,TGCGCCAGCAGCCCGGGGACAGGGGGGCTAGCCAAAAACATTCAGTACTTC
-,TRBV10-2,TRBJ1-1,-,CASSAWGRNTEAFF,TGCGCCAGCAGTGCGTGGGGGCGGAATACTGAAGCTTTCTTT
-,TRBV6-2/TRBV6-3,TRBJ2-7,-,CASSYRSVGYEQYF,TGTGCCAGCAGTTACCGGTCGGTCGGGTACGAGCAGTACTTC
TRBD1,TRBV18,TRBJ2-2,few,CASSTPDRVNTGELFF,TGTGCCAGCTCAACTCCAGACAGGGTGAACACCGGGGAGCTGTTTTTT
TRBD1,TRBV19,TRBJ1-1,-,CASSRDRPEAFF,TGTGCCAGTAGCCGGGACAGACCTGAAGCTTTCTTT
-,TRBV24-1,TRBJ2-3,-,CATSDPTGGRGTDTQYF,TGTGCCACCAGTGATCCGACGGGGGGCCGGGGCACAGATACGCAGTATTTT
TRBD2,TRBV7-9,TRBJ2-7,-,CASRPVAGKGEQYF,TGTGCCAGCAGACCCGTAGCGGGGAAAGGCGAGCAGTACTTC
TRBD1,TRBV30,TRBJ1-2,-,CAVDGQGDLWGYTF,TGTGCCGTAGATGGACAGGGGGATTTGTGGGGCTACACCTTC
TRBD1,TRBV11-2,TRBJ2-1,-,CASSLDYRQQGSSYNEQFF,TGTGCCAGCAGCTTAGATTATAGGCAACAGGGGAGCTCCTACAATGAGCAGTTCTTC
TRBD1,TRBV6-2/TRBV6-3,TRBJ1-2,-,CASSSVGQGGDGYTF,TGTGCCAGCAGCTCAGTCGGACAGGGAGGTGACGGCTACACCTTC
-,TRBV11-3,TRBJ1-3,-,CASSLGSGGNTIYF,TGTGCCAGCAGCCTAGGTTCAGGTGGAAACACCATATATTTT
TRBD1,TRBV11-2,TRBJ2-2,-,CASSLAFQGAASGELFF,TGTGCCAGCAGCTTAGCATTCCAGGGGGCTGCCTCCGGGGAGCTGTTTTTT
-,TRBV19,TRBJ1-1,-,CASTGAKVPNTEAFF,TGTGCCAGTACAGGGGCGAAGGTCCCGAACACTGAAGCTTTCTTT
-,TRBV7-2,TRBJ1-2,-,CASSSDSYGYTF,TGTGCCAGCAGCTCTGACAGCTATGGCTACACCTTC
-,TRBV4-1,TRBJ1-1,-,CASSHLSETEAFF,TGCGCCAGCAGCCACCTTTCAGAAACTGAAGCTTTCTTT
TRBD2,TRBV5-1,TRBJ2-3,-,CASSLARGGQVDTQYF,TGCGCCAGCAGCTTGGCGCGGGGGGGGCAAGTTGATACGCAGTATTTT
TRBD1,TRBV6-2/TRBV6-3,TRBJ1-2,few,CASSTGTGTLNYGYTF,TGTGCCAGCAGCACCGGGACAGGGACCCTTAACTATGGCTACACCTTC
TRBD1,TRBV6-1,TRBJ2-4,once,CASSDDTGGRAKNIQYF,TGTGCCAGCAGTGATGATACAGGGGGACGAGCCAAAAACATTCAGTACTTC
TRBD1,TRBV7-9,TRBJ1-1,-,CASSWDRGTEAFF,TGTGCCAGCAGCTGGGACAGGGGCACTGAAGCTTTCTTT
-,TRBV6-4,TRBJ1-1,-,CASREQGHTGAFF,TGTGCCAGCAGGGAACAGGGACATACAGGAGCTTTCTTT
-,TRBV20-1,TRBJ1-5,-,CSASGLNQPQHF,TGCAGTGCTAGTGGTTTAAATCAGCCCCAGCATTTT
TRBD2,TRBV10-3,TRBJ2-3,few,CAISPGGSTDTQYF,TGTGCCATCAGCCCCGGGGGGAGCACAGATACGCAGTATTTT
-,TRBV9,TRBJ1-1,-,CASSETGMNTEAFF,TGTGCCAGCAGCGAGACGGGAATGAACACTGAAGCTTTCTTT
TRBD2,TRBV14,TRBJ2-1,-,CASSRRLWTSGAGNEQFF,TGTGCCAGCAGTCGGCGATTATGGACTAGCGGGGCGGGCAATGAGCAGTTCTTC
TRBD1,TRBV28,TRBJ1-5,-,CASSFEGARNQPQHF,TGTGCCAGCAGCTTCGAGGGGGCCCGCAATCAGCCCCAGCATTTT
-,TRBV9,TRBJ1-2,-,CASSVRATAGLGYGYTF,TGTGCCAGCAGCGTCAGGGCGACGGCGGGACTCGGCTATGGCTACACCTTC
-,TRBV7-9,TRBJ2-1,-,CASSPSIILGAQFF,TGTGCCAGCAGCCCTTCCATTATACTGGGGGCTCAGTTCTTC
-,TRBV5-5,TRBJ2-2,-,CASSLVGAGTGELFF,TGTGCCAGCAGCTTGGTGGGGGCGGGCACCGGGGAGCTGTTTTTT
-,TRBV19,TRBJ2-5,few,CASSIAAGEGETQYF,TGTGCCAGTAGTATAGCGGCAGGGGAGGGAGAGACCCAGTACTTC
TRBD1,TRBV6-2/TRBV6-3,TRBJ1-2,-,CASSYSGQGKVGYTF,TGTGCCAGCAGTTACTCGGGACAGGGGAAGGTCGGCTACACCTTC
TRBD2,TRBV7-9,TRBJ2-3,-,CASSLAAGVTDTQYF,TGTGCCAGCAGCTTAGCCGCGGGGGTCACAGATACGCAGTATTTT
-,TRBV7-9,TRBJ2-7,few,CASSLGQAFANEQYF,TGTGCCAGCAGCTTAGGACAGGCGTTTGCGAACGAGCAGTACTTC
TRBD1,TRBV6-2/TRBV6-3,TRBJ2-7,-,CASSYPGQGMVAADYEQYF,TGTGCCAGCAGTTACCCGGGACAGGGGATGGTCGCGGCAGACTACGAGCAGTACTTC
TRBD2,TRBV15,TRBJ2-5,-,CATSRDGGRDQETQYF,TGTGCCACCAGCAGAGATGGGGGGAGGGATCAAGAGACCCAGTACTTC
TRBD2,TRBV28,TRBJ2-7,-,CASSLPGLAGGLYEQYF,TGTGCCAGCAGTTTACCCGGACTAGCGGGGGGCCTCTACGAGCAGTACTTC
TRBD2,TRBV10-3,TRBJ2-7,-,CAISTSGGTNEQYF,TGTGCCATCAGTACTAGCGGGGGGACCAACGAGCAGTACTTC
TRBD1,TRBV24-1,TRBJ2-5,-,CATSETGVFPETQYF,TGTGCCACCAGTGAAACAGGGGTCTTTCCAGAGACCCAGTACTTC
-,TRBV30,TRBJ1-1,-,CAWSVPGRNTEAFF,TGTGCCTGGAGTGTACCAGGGCGAAACACTGAAGCTTTCTTT
TRBD2,TRBV3-1/TRBV3-2,TRBJ2-3,once,CASSQGLAGLDTQYF,TGTGCCAGCAGCCAAGGGTTAGCGGGGCTTGATACGCAGTATTTT
-,TRBV11-2,TRBJ2-1,-,CASSRRQASYNEQFF,TGTGCCAGCAGCAGACGACAGGCCTCCTACAATGAGCAGTTCTTC
TRBD2,TRBV7-3,TRBJ2-3,-,CASSFVAGAGDTQYF,TGTGCCAGCAGCTTCGTAGCGGGGGCCGGAGATACGCAGTATTTT
-,TRBV18,TRBJ1-1,-,CASSPPAGSRTEAFF,TGTGCCAGCTCACCACCGGCAGGGTCGAGGACTGAAGCTTTCTTT
-,TRBV19,TRBJ1-5,-,CASSMGEAYRGNQPQHF,TGTGCCAGTAGTATGGGAGAGGCCTACAGAGGCAATCAGCCCCAGCATTTT
-,TRBV25-1,TRBJ1-2,-,CASSNEVGAGSSSYGYTF,TGTGCCAGCAGTAATGAAGTGGGGGCAGGAAGCTCATCATATGGCTACACCTTC
-,TRBV5-1,TRBJ2-5,-,CASSLSRGGKETQYF,TGCGCCAGCAGCTTGTCAAGGGGCGGGAAAGAGACCCAGTACTTC
-,TRBV28,TRBJ1-2,-,CASSTPDTQVDGYTF,TGTGCCAGCAGTACCCCGGACACGCAGGTGGATGGCTACACCTTC